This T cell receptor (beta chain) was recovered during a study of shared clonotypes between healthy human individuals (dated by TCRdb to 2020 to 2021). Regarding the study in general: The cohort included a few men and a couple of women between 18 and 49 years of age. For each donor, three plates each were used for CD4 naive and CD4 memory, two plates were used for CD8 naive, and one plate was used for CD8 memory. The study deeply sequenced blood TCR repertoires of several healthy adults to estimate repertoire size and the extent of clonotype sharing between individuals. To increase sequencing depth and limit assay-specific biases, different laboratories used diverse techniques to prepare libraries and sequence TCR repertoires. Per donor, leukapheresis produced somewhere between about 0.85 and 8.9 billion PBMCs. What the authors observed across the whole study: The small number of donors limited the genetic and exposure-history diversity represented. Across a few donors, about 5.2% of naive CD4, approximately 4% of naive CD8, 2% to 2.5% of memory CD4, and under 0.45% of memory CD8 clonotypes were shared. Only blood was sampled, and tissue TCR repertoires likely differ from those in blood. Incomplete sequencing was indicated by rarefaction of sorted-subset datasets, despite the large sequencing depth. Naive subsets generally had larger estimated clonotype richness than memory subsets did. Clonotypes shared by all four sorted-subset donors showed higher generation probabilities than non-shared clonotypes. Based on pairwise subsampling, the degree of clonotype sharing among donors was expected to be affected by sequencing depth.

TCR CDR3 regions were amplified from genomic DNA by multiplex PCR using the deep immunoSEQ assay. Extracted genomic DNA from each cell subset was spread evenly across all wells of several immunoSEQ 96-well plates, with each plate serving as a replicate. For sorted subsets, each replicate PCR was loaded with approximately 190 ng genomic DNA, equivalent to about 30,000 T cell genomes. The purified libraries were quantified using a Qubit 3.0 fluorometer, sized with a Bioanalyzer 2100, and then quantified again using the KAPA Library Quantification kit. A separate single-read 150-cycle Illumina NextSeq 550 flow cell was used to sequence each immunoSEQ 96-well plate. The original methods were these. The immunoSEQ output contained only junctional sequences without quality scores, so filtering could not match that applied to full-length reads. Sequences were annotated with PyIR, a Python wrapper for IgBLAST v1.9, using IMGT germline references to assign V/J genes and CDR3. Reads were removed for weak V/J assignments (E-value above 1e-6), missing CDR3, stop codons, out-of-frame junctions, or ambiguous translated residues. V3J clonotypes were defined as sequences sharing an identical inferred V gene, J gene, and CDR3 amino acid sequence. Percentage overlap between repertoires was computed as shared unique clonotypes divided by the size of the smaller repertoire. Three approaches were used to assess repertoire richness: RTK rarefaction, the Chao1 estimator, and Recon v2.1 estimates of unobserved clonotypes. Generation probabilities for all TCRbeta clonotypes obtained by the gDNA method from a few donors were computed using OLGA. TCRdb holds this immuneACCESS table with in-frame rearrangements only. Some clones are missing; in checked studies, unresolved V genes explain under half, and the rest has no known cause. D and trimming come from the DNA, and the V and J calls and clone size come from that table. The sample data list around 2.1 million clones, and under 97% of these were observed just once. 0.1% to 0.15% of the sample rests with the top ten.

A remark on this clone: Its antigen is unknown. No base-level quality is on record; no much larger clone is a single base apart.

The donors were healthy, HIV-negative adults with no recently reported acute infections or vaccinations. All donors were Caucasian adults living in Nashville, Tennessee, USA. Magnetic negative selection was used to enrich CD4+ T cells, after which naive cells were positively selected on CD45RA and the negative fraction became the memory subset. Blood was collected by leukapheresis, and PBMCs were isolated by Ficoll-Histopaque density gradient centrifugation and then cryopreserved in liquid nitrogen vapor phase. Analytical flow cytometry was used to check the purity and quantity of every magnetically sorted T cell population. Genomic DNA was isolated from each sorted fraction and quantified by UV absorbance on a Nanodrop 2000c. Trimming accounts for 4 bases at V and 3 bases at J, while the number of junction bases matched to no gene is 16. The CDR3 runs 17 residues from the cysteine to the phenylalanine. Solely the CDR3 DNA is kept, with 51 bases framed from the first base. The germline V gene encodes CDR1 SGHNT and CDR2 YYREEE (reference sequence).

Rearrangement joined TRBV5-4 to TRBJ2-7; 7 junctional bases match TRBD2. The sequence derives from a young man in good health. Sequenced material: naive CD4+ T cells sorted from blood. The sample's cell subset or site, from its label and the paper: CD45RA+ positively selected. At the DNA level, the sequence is TGTGCCAGCAGCACCGGGACTACCCGAGGCGGCTACTACGAGCAGTACTTC. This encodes CASSTGTTRGGYYEQYF.